Below are 23 T cell receptor beta chains sequenced from a single sample in a study of T cell repertoires in cytomegalovirus infection. TCRdb independently ran MiXCR on the reads; one entry per CDR3 protein. The sample lists approximately 730,000 distinct CDR3 sequences, about 33% occurring once. These receptors have no identified antigens. The sequencing here drew on cultured PBMCs, taken from culture after CMV antigen stimulation. Receptors were obtained from a human donor in good health (CMV status not recorded). Some clones in this sample may be carry-over from other donors' samples.

This clonotype has more than one count but fewer than ten. V is TRBV19 and J is TRBJ1-5; a possible D gene is TRBD1 (5 bases). The V end lost 7 bases, the J end lost 4 bases, and 14 bases lay between the germline ends. The CDR3 runs to 14 residues. Germline-derived CDR1 and CDR2 are LNHDA and SQIVND (reference sequence). In nucleotides, the CDR3 is TGTGCCAGTACCTTGGGACGTCGGAATCAGCCCCAGCATTTT. Encoded protein: CASTLGRRNQPQHF.

This chain's CDR3 is CASSYSQTGNTIYF. CDR3 DNA: TGTGCCAGCAGTTATTCCCAGACTGGAAACACCATATATTTT. The chain couples TRBV27 to TRBJ1-3, with D hard to call. This CDR3 contains 14 residues. V lost 4 bases and J lost 2, with 9 bases in between. Germline CDR1 MNHEY, CDR2 SMNVEV (reference sequence).

This clonotype was observed many times. This chain connects TRBV7-2 to TRBJ2-1, with D possibly called TRBD1 or TRBD2 (6 bases each). CDR3 size: 13 residues. V was pared by 5 bases and J by 7 bases, with 12 bases between. From germline, CDR1 is SGHTA and CDR2 FQGNSA. CDR3 nucleotide sequence: TGTGCCAGCAGCCCCTTAGGGGGGAATGAGCAGTTCTTC. The encoded protein is CASSPLGGNEQFF.

The V call is TRBV6-2 or TRBV6-3, the J call TRBJ2-5; D ambiguous. The germline V gene has CDR1 MNHEY and CDR2 SVGEGT. V dropped 5 bases and J dropped 3 bases, with 7 bases sitting between them. The CDR3 spans 12 residues. DNA for the CDR3: TGTGCCAGCAGTCCGGAAGAAGAGACCCAGTACTTC. Its translation: CASSPEEETQYF.

The V call is TRBV7-9, the J call TRBJ1-3; D is undetermined. The CDR3 runs to 15 residues. Trimming stripped 1 base from V and 4 bases from J, with 11 bases between. Germline V CDR1 and CDR2: SEHNR, FQNEAQ (reference sequence). The DNA for the CDR3 is TGTGCCAGCAGCTTAGTGCGGCAGCAAGGAAACACCATATATTTT. Protein: CASSLVRQQGNTIYF.

This clonotype was seen ten or more times. The rearrangement links TRBV10-3 to TRBJ1-2, with 8 bases aligning to TRBD1. The ends lost 2 bases at V and 6 bases at J; junction bases unmatched: 8. The CDR3 sequence is 15 residues long. Germline CDR1 reads ENHRY; CDR2 reads SYGVKD. In nucleotides, the CDR3 is TGTGCCATCAGTGAGAGTTCTGGACAGGGTCATGGCTACACCTTC. Amino acids: CAISESSGQGHGYTF.

The CDR3, as DNA: TGTGCCTGGAGTGAAAACTCTGGAAACACCATATATTTT. Translating gives CAWSENSGNTIYF. The chain is built from TRBV30 and TRBJ1-3; unclear D gene. V was pared by 1 base and J by 0 bases, with 4 bases between. The germline V gene encodes CDR1 GTSNPN and CDR2 SVGIG (reference sequence). The CDR3 has 13 amino acids.

The table lists this clonotype with a count of one. The rearrangement joins TRBV19 to TRBJ2-1, with 15 bases fitting TRBD2. Per germline, CDR1 LNHDA and CDR2 SQIVND (reference sequence). The CDR3 runs to 15 residues. Trimming at V came to 6 bases and at J to 9 bases, leaving 6 bases not matched to a gene. CDR3 in amino acids: CASRPGTSGGFEQFF. CDR3 DNA: TGTGCCAGTAGACCGGGGACTAGCGGGGGGTTTGAGCAGTTCTTC. Based on the CDR3 plus reference TRBV19 and TRBJ2-1, the full variable domain is DGGITQSPKYLFRKEGQNVTLSCEQNLNHDAMYWYRQDPGQGLRLIYYSQIVNDFQKGDIAEGYSVSREKKESFPLTVTSAQKNPTAFYLCASRPGTSGGFEQFFGPGTRLTVL.

This clonotype was observed a handful of times. The chain is built from TRBV12-3 or TRBV12-4 and TRBJ1-1; 7 bases line up with TRBD1. This CDR3 spans 14 amino acids. With V trimmed by 4 bases and J by 5 bases, 7 bases remained unmatched. The CDR3 region has the DNA TGTGCCAGCAGTTATACAGGGGAGGAGACTGAAGCTTTCTTT. It yields the protein CASSYTGEETEAFF.

This clonotype came up many times. The J gene is TRBJ2-5, the V gene TRBV7-2; the D is unclear. The ends were cut back, 0 bases at V and 4 bases at J, with 9 bases in the middle. Per germline, CDR1 SGHTA and CDR2 FQGNSA. The CDR3 is 14 residues long. CDR3: CASSLASGPETQYF. CDR3 DNA: TGTGCCAGCAGCTTAGCGTCGGGTCCAGAGACCCAGTACTTC.

This chain joins TRBV3-1 and TRBJ2-6, with 11 bases identical to TRBD2. After removal of 3 bases from V and 1 base from J, the junction contained 2 bases not matched to a gene. There are 17 residues in the CDR3. Germline CDR1 and CDR2: LGHDT and YNNKEL (reference sequence). In DNA, the CDR3 is TGTGCCAGCAGCCATAGCGGGGGGGCTTCTGGGGCCAACGTCCTGACTTTC. Its protein is CASSHSGGASGANVLTF.

This chain uses TRBV2 with TRBJ1-6; 8 positions match TRBD1. After removal of 2 bases from V and 9 bases from J, the junction contained 3 bases not matched to a gene. The CDR3 length is 14 residues. The germline CDR1 and CDR2 sequences are SNHLY and FYNNEI. CDR3 in amino acids: CASSELQGGSPLHF. In DNA form, the CDR3 reads TGTGCCAGCAGTGAACTACAGGGGGGTTCACCCCTCCACTTT.

This clonotype was seen many times. The gene calls are TRBV7-9 and TRBJ2-3; no reliable D call. Germline CDR1 reads SEHNR; CDR2 reads FQNEAQ (reference sequence). This CDR3 is built from 16 residues. The V end lost 2 bases, the J end lost 1 base, and 13 bases lay between the germline ends. The CDR3 is CASSLYGSRRTDTQYF. The CDR3 DNA follows: TGTGCCAGCAGCTTATATGGTAGCCGACGCACAGATACGCAGTATTTT.

The gene calls are TRBV19 and TRBJ1-5; 7 positions match TRBD1. Germline lookup yields CDR1 LNHDA and CDR2 SQIVND (reference sequence). CDR3 length equals 15 residues. Trimming cost V 6 bases and J 6 bases; bases outside gene matches: 11. The CDR3 DNA sequence: TGTGCCAGTAGGTCGGACAGGTCTGCGGGTCAGCCCCAGCATTTT. Amino acid sequence: CASRSDRSAGQPQHF.

This clonotype was counted many times. The V gene is TRBV7-8, the J gene TRBJ1-1; D remains ambiguous. The CDR3 is 14 amino acids. Germline CDR1 is SGHVS and CDR2 is FQNEAQ. V was cut by 3 bases and J by 6 bases, with 14 bases left in between. This CDR3 is CASSLEAPYSEAFF. The CDR3 nucleotides are TGTGCCAGCAGCTTGGAAGCCCCGTACTCTGAAGCTTTCTTT.

This sequence joins TRBV4-1 and TRBJ2-5, with TRBD2 identical over 8 bases. The CDR3 loop spans 16 amino acids. J lost 2 bases, V lost 3 bases, and 8 bases had no gene match. Germline CDR1 is MGHRA and CDR2 is YSYEKL. As DNA, the CDR3 is TGCGCCAGCAGCCAGGGTATAGCGGGACAACAAGAGACCCAGTACTTC. Its protein product is CASSQGIAGQQETQYF.

In nucleotides, the CDR3 is TGTGCCTACCGCCGCGCAAGCACCGGGGAGCTGTTTTTT. It is translated as CAYRRASTGELFF. The chain has TRBV12-3 or TRBV12-4 and TRBJ2-2; D gene uncertain. The CDR3 consists of 13 residues. The germline V and J ends were trimmed by 11 bases and 4 bases, with 14 bases remaining between them.

This rearrangement joins TRBV10-3 to TRBJ1-6; D possibly corresponds to TRBD1 (6 bases). The germline V and J ends were trimmed by 4 bases and 4 bases, with 11 bases remaining between them. Germline values: CDR1 ENHRY, CDR2 SYGVKD. This CDR3 region has 15 residues. The CDR3 loop reads CAISAETGYNSPLHF. CDR3 in DNA: TGTGCCATCAGTGCGGAGACAGGTTATAATTCACCCCTCCACTTT.

This clonotype has just one count. The chain recombines TRBV19 with TRBJ1-1; D ambiguous. Germline CDR1 reads LNHDA; CDR2 reads SQIVND (reference sequence). Trimming took off 3 bases at V and 4 bases at J, with 9 bases between the two ends. The CDR3 is 13 residues long. The DNA of the CDR3 is TGTGCCAGTAGTATTTCCGGGATCACTGAAGCTTTCTTT. It codes for CASSISGITEAFF.

The V and J genes are TRBV7-6 and TRBJ1-2; D uncertain. The CDR3 length is 16 residues. CDR1 is SGHVS, CDR2 FNYEAQ, per germline. Trimming removed 1 base from V and 8 bases from J, with 20 bases in between. The CDR3 DNA reads TGTGCCAGCAGCTTAGATGCGTCTACTGCCCCTGCAGGCTACACCTTC. Translation gives CASSLDASTAPAGYTF. The full variable domain, its missing parts supplied by reference TRBV7-6 and TRBJ1-2, is GAGVSQSPRYKVTKRGQDVALRCDPISGHVSLYWYRQALGQGPEFLTYFNYEAQQDKSGLPNDRFSAERPEGSISTLTIQRTEQRDSAMYRCASSLDASTAPAGYTFGSGTRLTVV.

J is TRBJ2-1 and V is TRBV5-1, with TRBD1 identical over 9 bases. Trimming removed 6 bases from V and 5 bases from J; junction bases left unmatched: 6. This CDR3 has 14 residues. Germline V lookup: CDR1 SGHRS, CDR2 YFSETQ. The CDR3 DNA follows: TGCGCCAGCACCCGACAGGGGGAGGACAATGAGCAGTTCTTC. Amino acid sequence: CASTRQGEDNEQFF.

The V gene is TRBV2, the J gene TRBJ1-3; TRBD1 matches 7 bases. The germline CDR1 and CDR2 sequences are SNHLY and FYNNEI. V shed 3 bases and J 0 bases; nucleotides not matched to a gene: 5. The CDR3 extends over 16 amino acids. CDR3 DNA sequence: TGTGCCAGCAGTGAGACAGGGCTATACTCTGGAAACACCATATATTTT. This gives the protein CASSETGLYSGNTIYF.

This clonotype appeared many times. J is TRBJ2-1 and V is TRBV7-2, with 11 bases matching TRBD2. The CDR3 totals 15 residues. Germline CDR1 is SGHTA and CDR2 is FQGNSA. Trimming took 5 bases from V and 10 from J; bases not matched to a gene: 10. In nucleotides, the CDR3 is TGTGCCAGCAGCCTGGGACTAGCGGCCCGAAGGGAGCAGTTCTTC. This translates into CASSLGLAARREQFF. Combining the CDR3 with reference TRBV7-2 and TRBJ2-1 gives the whole variable domain GAGVSQSPSNKVTEKGKDVELRCDPISGHTALYWYRQSLGQGLEFLIYFQGNSAPDKSGLPSDRFSAERTGGSVSTLTIQRTQQEDSAVYLCASSLGLAARREQFFGPGTRLTVL.